These 27 T cell receptor beta chains share one sample of origin, sequenced in a study of tumor-infiltrating lymphocytes in primary liver carcinoma. TCR beta cDNA came from around 0.5 ug total RNA, primed with a constant-region primer. ARM-PCR, slightly modified, supplied the TCR beta libraries through three nested multiplex PCR rounds. For approximately 10 cycles apiece, the opening two PCR rounds ran with TRBV1-TRBV30 forward primers and a C-beta reverse primer. TCRdb ran MiXCR on the multiplex PCR reads and lists one entry per CDR3 protein. This sample yields about 180,000 distinct CDR3 sequences, of which over 45% are seen a single time; approximately 67% belongs to the top ten. Unsorted whole blood served as the source of blood RNA, and germline DNA was extracted as well. Sequencing used peripheral blood. These receptors all stem from a man in his forties or fifties with primary liver carcinoma and hepatitis B virus infection.

This chain connects TRBV11-2 to TRBJ2-3, with TRBD2 matching 11 bases. V lost 4 bases, J lost 4 bases, and 7 bases stayed unmatched. The CDR3 contains 16 residues. CDR1 is SGHAT and CDR2 is FQNNGV in the germline V gene. This CDR3 is CASSSRLAGRPDTQYF. The CDR3 DNA sequence: TGTGCCAGCAGCTCGAGACTAGCGGGACGGCCAGATACGCAGTATTTT.

The rearrangement uses TRBV5-1 and TRBJ2-1; D uncertain. The CDR3 length is 14 residues. CDR1 and CDR2 (germline): SGHRS, YFSETQ. V was pared by 4 bases and J by 2 bases, with 10 bases between. In DNA, the CDR3 is TGCGCCAGCAGCCTGACGGAAACCTACAATGAGCAGTTCTTC. Protein: CASSLTETYNEQFF.

This clonotype was recorded many times. V is TRBV11-3 and J is TRBJ2-2; D gene unclear. Germline assignment: CDR1 SGHNT and CDR2 YENEEA. Trimming stripped 3 bases from V and 6 bases from J, with 8 bases between. The CDR3 sequence is 13 residues long. Here the CDR3 reads CASSLSVSGELFF. The CDR3 region has the DNA TGTGCCAGCAGCTTGTCCGTTTCCGGGGAGCTGTTTTTT.

This clonotype was seen a few times. The genes are TRBV6-2 or TRBV6-3 and TRBJ2-2, with 8 nucleotides matching TRBD1. Unmatched junction bases numbered 6, after V lost 5 bases and J lost 7 bases. Germline CDR1 MNHEY, CDR2 SVGEGT. This CDR3 contains 14 residues. The CDR3 DNA reads TGTGCCAGCAGTGCTGGGACAGGCCACGGGGAGCTGTTTTTT. Its protein is CASSAGTGHGELFF.

This clonotype turned up a few times. The chain recombines TRBV29-1 with TRBJ2-1; TRBD2 agrees at 9 bases. V shed 4 bases, J shed 5 bases, and the junction held 6 bases outside the gene matches. Germline V gene sequence: CDR1 SQVTM, CDR2 ANQGSEA. CDR3 length equals 14 residues. This chain's CDR3 is CSVVSGRLHNEQFF. Here the CDR3 DNA reads TGCAGCGTTGTTAGCGGGAGACTACACAATGAGCAGTTCTTC.

In the case of this clonotype: This may be a read error: a much more frequent sequence differs by one nucleotide. The chain is built from TRBV10-2 and TRBJ2-7; perhaps D is TRBD1 or TRBD2 (5 bases each). The CDR3 runs 13 residues. Germline V gene lookup returns CDR1 WSHSY and CDR2 SAAADI. Trimming removed 6 bases at V and 9 bases at J, with 18 bases between. CDR3 sequence reads: CASRQPGPAVQYF. CDR3 DNA: TGCGCCAGCAGACAACCGGGACCAGCCGTGCAGTACTTC.

A few counts support this clonotype. The rearrangement joins TRBV6-1 to TRBJ2-1, with 10 positions matching TRBD2. V shed 3 bases, J shed 8 bases, and the junction held 10 bases outside the gene matches. This CDR3 has 16 amino acids. Germline CDR1 MNHNS, CDR2 SASEGT. Written as DNA, the CDR3 is TGTGCCAGCAGTGAGGGGGTAGCGGGGGGAGTCGATGAGCAGTTCTTC. Its protein is CASSEGVAGGVDEQFF.

For this clonotype: Lacking the conserved final phenylalanine or tryptophan, this CDR3 likely reflects a read error. The V call is TRBV4-1, the J call TRBJ2-1; TRBD1 is a possible D gene (6 bases). From germline, CDR1 is MGHRA and CDR2 YSYEKL. The CDR3 totals 16 residues. CDR3 loop: CANSQEGVSFGNEQFI. The CDR3 DNA sequence: TGCGCCAACAGCCAAGAGGGGGTGAGCTTTGGCAATGAGCAGTTCATC.

V is TRBV6-1 and J is TRBJ2-5, with 10 bases fitting TRBD1. This CDR3 contains 14 residues. Unmatched junction bases numbered 6, after V lost 5 bases and J lost 6 bases. Germline V gene sequence: CDR1 MNHNS, CDR2 SASEGT. The CDR3 DNA is TGTGCCAGCAGTCTCGGACAGGGGGGGCAGACCCAGTACTTC. Its translation: CASSLGQGGQTQYF.

About this clonotype itself: A much larger clone lies a single base off, so this may be a read error. The chain's CDR3 is CASSYGPAQPQHF. In nucleotides, the CDR3 is TGTGCCAGCAGTTACGGCCCTGCTCAGCCCCAGCATTTT. This sequence joins TRBV6-5 and TRBJ1-5; the D is unclear. This CDR3 region has 13 residues. The germline V gene encodes CDR1 MNHEY and CDR2 SVGAGI. V was shortened by 2 bases and J by 6 bases, with 8 bases between the two germline ends.

This clonotype was counted a single time. The rearrangement joins TRBV30 to TRBJ2-7; D remains ambiguous. Germline V gene sequence: CDR1 GTSNPN, CDR2 SVGIG (reference sequence). This CDR3 contains 13 residues. V was shortened by 1 base and J by 6 bases, with 13 bases between the two germline ends. The CDR3 sequence is CAWSAGRSGEQYF. The CDR3, as DNA: TGTGCCTGGAGTGCGGGTCGGTCGGGCGAGCAGTACTTC.

This chain joins TRBV6-1 and TRBJ1-2, with no clear D. V was cut by 7 bases and J by 2 bases, with 17 bases left in between. This CDR3 region has 15 residues. The germline gives CDR1 MNHNS, CDR2 SASEGT. CDR3 residues: CASNGEGGFNYGYTF. In nucleotides, the CDR3 is TGTGCCAGCAATGGGGAGGGAGGGTTCAACTATGGCTACACCTTC.

Notes on this clonotype: This may be a read error: a much more frequent sequence differs by one nucleotide. This chain connects TRBV11-2 to TRBJ2-1; TRBD2 aligns across 9 bases. Per the germline V gene, CDR1 is SGHAT and CDR2 is FQNNGV. This CDR3 spans 15 amino acids. CDR3 residues: CASCLVTSGYNEQFF. The DNA of the CDR3 is TGTGCCAGCTGCTTAGTGACTAGCGGATACAATGAGCAGTTCTTC.

The chain has TRBV10-2 and TRBJ1-1; TRBD1 matches at 8 bases. J lost 9 bases, V lost 0 bases, and 3 bases had no gene match. From germline, CDR1 is WSHSY and CDR2 SAAADI. CDR3 length equals 13 residues. CDR3 amino acids: CASSESTGAKAFF. The CDR3 nucleotides read TGCGCCAGCAGTGAGTCGACAGGGGCAAAAGCTTTCTTT.

This clonotype was detected only a few times. The rearrangement links TRBV6-6 to TRBJ1-4, with TRBD1 matching 8 bases. Germline CDR1 reads MNHNY; CDR2 reads SVGAGI (reference sequence). V shed 6 bases and J 8 bases; nucleotides not matched to a gene: 8. This CDR3 is 14 amino acids long. The CDR3 DNA reads TGTGCCAGCAGCCCAGGGGGCCTGGGGGAAAAACTGTTTTTT. This encodes CASSPGGLGEKLFF.

This clonotype was seen more than once but under ten times. A much larger clone lies one base from this, so it may be a read error. This chain connects TRBV6-5 to TRBJ2-2; no clear D. The CDR3 length is 14 residues. V was cut by 0 bases and J by 5 bases, with 7 bases left in between. The germline V gene has CDR1 MNHEY and CDR2 SVGAGI. The CDR3 is CASSYSWETGELFF. CDR3 in DNA: TGTGCCAGCAGTTACTCGTGGGAAACCGGGGAGCTGTTTTTT.

This clonotype was counted only a few times. The chain combines TRBV6-5 with TRBJ1-2; D might be TRBD1 (6 bases). Trimming removed 0 bases from V and 1 base from J, with 6 bases in between. The germline CDR1 and CDR2 sequences are MNHEY and SVGAGI. The CDR3 totals 14 residues. The DNA of the CDR3 is TGTGCCAGCAGTTACTCGGACAGTAACTATGGCTACACCTTC. The encoded protein is CASSYSDSNYGYTF.

The CDR3 protein is CASSFTGEVKAFF. The CDR3 nucleotides read TGTGCCAGCAGCTTCACAGGGGAAGTAAAAGCTTTCTTT. This chain links TRBV11-2 with TRBJ1-1, with 7 bases that match TRBD1. The junction had 7 bases not matched to a gene; V was cut back by 3 bases and J by 9 bases. The CDR3 is made up of 13 amino acids. Germline CDR1 is SGHAT and CDR2 is FQNNGV.

Turning to this clonotype: This could be a read error, since a much larger clone is one nucleotide away. The CDR3 end shows no conserved phenylalanine or tryptophan, and so a read error is likely. This chain links TRBV29-1 with TRBJ1-2; D ambiguous. Germline CDR1 reads SQVTM; CDR2 reads ANQGSEA. Trimming removed 6 bases at V and 8 bases at J, with 16 bases between. This CDR3 has 12 amino acids. The CDR3 DNA reads as TGCAGCGTCGCGGAGGCTGTCGGAGGCTACACCTCC. Translation gives CSVAEAVGGYTS.

This clonotype was counted at least ten times. The chain joins TRBV29-1 to TRBJ2-7, with 13 bases aligning to TRBD2. Germline loops: CDR1 SQVTM, CDR2 ANQGSEA. V dropped 6 bases and J dropped 5; count of bases not matched to a gene: 4. The CDR3 is made up of 13 amino acids. The DNA for the CDR3 is TGCAGCGTACGGACTAGCGGGAGAGACGAGCAGTACTTC. Amino acids: CSVRTSGRDEQYF.

This clonotype was picked up a small number of times. The gene calls are TRBV6-2 or TRBV6-3 and TRBJ1-5, with 9 bases that match TRBD1. The CDR3 spans 15 residues. V lost 0 bases, J lost 7 bases, and 4 bases stayed unmatched. The germline gives CDR1 MNHEY, CDR2 SVGEGT. The CDR3 region has the DNA TGTGCCAGCAGTTACTCGGACAGGGGAAAACAGCCCCAGCATTTT. Translation gives CASSYSDRGKQPQHF.

The table lists this clonotype with a few counts. The rearrangement links TRBV30 to TRBJ1-5; no definite D call. The CDR3 extends over 13 amino acids. Germline CDR1 is GTSNPN and CDR2 is SVGIG (reference sequence). Trimming shortened V by 2 bases and J by 4 bases, and 9 bases separated the two germline ends. CDR3 region: CAWSRGRNQPQHF. CDR3 nucleotides: TGTGCCTGGAGTCGGGGAAGGAATCAGCCCCAGCATTTT.

Turning to this clonotype: Just one base apart from a much larger clone, this may be a read error. The V and J genes are TRBV6-1 and TRBJ2-7; D perhaps matches TRBD2 (5 bases). Germline V gene lookup returns CDR1 MNHNS and CDR2 SASEGT. The CDR3 has 11 residues. Deletions cut 7 bases from V and 6 bases from J, with 10 bases between. The CDR3 DNA sequence: TGTGCCAGCAAGGAGGCTTGCGAGCAGTACTTC. Encoded protein: CASKEACEQYF.

This clonotype was observed a single time. One end of the junction fails to match germline, which may point to a read error. The genes are TRBV11-2 and TRBJ2-1, with TRBD2 matching over 11 bases. Germline V lookup: CDR1 SGHAT, CDR2 FQNNGV. There are 15 residues in the CDR3. The CDR3 sequence is CASNLELAGVNKQFF. CDR3 sequence (DNA): TGTGCCAGCAACTTAGAACTAGCGGGAGTCAATAAGCAGTTCTTC.

The genes are TRBV29-1 and TRBJ2-7; 8 bases match TRBD2. The germline V gene encodes CDR1 SQVTM and CDR2 ANQGSEA. V trimming: 6 bases; J trimming: 3 bases; junction bases outside the gene matches: 16. This CDR3 region has 16 residues. In nucleotides, the CDR3 is TGCAGCGTCATTCGGGGGGGGGTAGCGGGGAGCTACGAGCAGTACTTC. Residues: CSVIRGGVAGSYEQYF.

About this clonotype itself: One end of the junction does not line up with germline, which may come from a read error. The gene calls are TRBV14 and TRBJ2-1; no definite D call. The CDR3 loop spans 17 amino acids. The germline V gene encodes CDR1 SGHDN and CDR2 FVKESK. The CDR3 nucleotides are TGTGCCGGCAGCCCTGATTCGGCATCCGGTCGGCACAATGAGCAGTTCTTC. Translation gives CAGSPDSASGRHNEQFF.

This clonotype was seen only a few times. V gene TRBV6-1 combines with J gene TRBJ2-1; weak D call: TRBD2 (6 bases). Looked up from germline, CDR1 is MNHNS and CDR2 is SASEGT. With 5 bases removed from V and 7 bases from J, the gap between germline ends came to 9 bases. The CDR3 loop spans 12 amino acids. This CDR3 reads CASSRLENEQFF. In nucleotides, the CDR3 is TGTGCCAGCAGTCGACTAGAAAATGAGCAGTTCTTC.